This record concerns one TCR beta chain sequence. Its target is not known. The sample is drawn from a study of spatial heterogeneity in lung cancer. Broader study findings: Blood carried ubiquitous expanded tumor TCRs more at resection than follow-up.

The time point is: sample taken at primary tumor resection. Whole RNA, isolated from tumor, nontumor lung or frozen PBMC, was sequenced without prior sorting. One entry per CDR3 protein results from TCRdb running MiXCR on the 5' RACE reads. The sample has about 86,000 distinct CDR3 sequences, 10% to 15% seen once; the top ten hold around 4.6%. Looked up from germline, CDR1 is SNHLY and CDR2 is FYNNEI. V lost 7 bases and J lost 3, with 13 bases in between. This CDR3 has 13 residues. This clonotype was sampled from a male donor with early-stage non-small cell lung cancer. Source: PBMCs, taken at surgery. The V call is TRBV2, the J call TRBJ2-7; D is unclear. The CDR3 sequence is CASTKQSLYEQYF. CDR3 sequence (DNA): TGTGCCAGCACAAAACAGTCTCTCTACGAGCAGTACTTC.